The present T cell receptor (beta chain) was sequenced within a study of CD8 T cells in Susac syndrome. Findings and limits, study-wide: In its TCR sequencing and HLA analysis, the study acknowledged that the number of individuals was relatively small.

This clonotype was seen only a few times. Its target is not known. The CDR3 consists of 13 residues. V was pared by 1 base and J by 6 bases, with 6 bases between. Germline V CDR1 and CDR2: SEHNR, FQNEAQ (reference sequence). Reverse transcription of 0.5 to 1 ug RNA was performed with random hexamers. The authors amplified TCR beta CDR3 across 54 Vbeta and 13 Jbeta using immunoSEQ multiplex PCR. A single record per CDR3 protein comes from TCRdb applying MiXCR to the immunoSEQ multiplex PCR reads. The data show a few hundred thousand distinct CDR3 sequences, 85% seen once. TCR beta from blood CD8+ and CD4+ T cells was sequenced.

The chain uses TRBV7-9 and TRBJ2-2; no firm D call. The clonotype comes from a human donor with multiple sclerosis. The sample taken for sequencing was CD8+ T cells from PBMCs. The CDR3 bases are TGTGCCAGCAGCTTAGTGCCTGCCGGGGAGCTGTTTTTT. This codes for CASSLVPAGELFF.